This TCR beta chain emerged from a study of spatial heterogeneity in lung cancer. Study background: An average of more than ten raw reads was observed per unique TCR and UMI combination. General study findings and limits: Blood contained ubiquitous expanded tumor TCRs more at resection than at follow-up.

The V end was cut by 6 bases, the J end by 4 bases, with 17 bases between. CDR3 length: 15 amino acids. Germline V gene lookup returns CDR1 LGHDT and CDR2 YNNKEL (reference sequence). Time point specified: sample taken at primary tumor resection. The study sequenced unsorted whole RNA from tumor, nontumor lung or frozen PBMC. 72 TRACERx patients with early, untreated non-small cell lung cancer donated samples. Unique molecular identifiers tagged every individual TCR cDNA molecule. Each CDR3 protein is one row after TCRdb ran MiXCR on the 5' RACE reads. The table has tens of thousands of distinct CDR3 sequences, roughly 7.1% seen once; the top ten hold 43%. With respect to this clonotype: Its antigen is as yet unknown.

The sequence came from a female donor with early-stage non-small cell lung cancer. The specimen comprised PBMCs, sampled at surgery. The chain has TRBV3-1 and TRBJ2-3; no definite D call. As DNA, the CDR3 is TGTGCCAGCAGTCCACCAGCGCCAGGTCCAGATACGCAGTATTTT. It translates to CASSPPAPGPDTQYF.